Each of the 31 T cell receptor beta chains below was sequenced from the same sample in a study of T cell responses to AZD1222 COVID-19 vaccine. The method was immunoSEQ multiplex PCR; TCRdb's version includes in-frame clones alone and lacks a portion of them. The table has over 110,000 clones, around 94% seen once. The source was peripheral blood, collected after recovery from COVID-19. These receptors were collected from an adult who had recovered from COVID-19.

J is TRBJ2-7 and V is TRBV27, with 10 bases that match TRBD1. The CDR3 length is 16 residues. The trim removed 2 bases at V and 7 bases at J, leaving 11 bases unmatched. Germline lookup yields CDR1 MNHEY and CDR2 SMNVEV (reference sequence). The CDR3 reads CASSLGGQGGPWEQYF. The CDR3 nucleotides are TGTGCCAGCAGTTTAGGCGGACAGGGGGGACCTTGGGAGCAGTACTTC.

The chain links TRBV28 to TRBJ2-7, with TRBD1 matching 8 bases. The V and J ends lost 3 bases and 2 bases, in that order; junction bases with no gene match: 9. The CDR3 consists of 16 residues. The germline V gene has CDR1 MDHEN and CDR2 SYDVKM. The CDR3 sequence: CASSFPVGQAPYEQYF. The CDR3 nucleotides read TGTGCCAGCAGTTTCCCGGTGGGACAGGCTCCCTACGAGCAGTACTTC.

The CDR3 reads CASSLPQGKETQYF. The CDR3 coding sequence is TGTGCCAGCAGTTTGCCTCAGGGGAAAGAGACCCAGTACTTC. The chain carries TRBV28 and TRBJ2-5; TRBD1 is a possible D gene (6 bases). The germline V gene has CDR1 MDHEN and CDR2 SYDVKM. The CDR3 covers 14 residues. Trimming pared 3 bases from V and 3 bases from J, leaving 11 bases between.

The chain carries TRBV27 and TRBJ2-7; TRBD2 agrees at 9 bases. V shed 2 bases and J 3 bases; nucleotides not matched to a gene: 5. The CDR3 totals 15 residues. CDR1 is MNHEY and CDR2 is SMNVEV in the germline V gene (reference sequence). The CDR3 here is CASSLMREGHYEQYF. In DNA form, the CDR3 reads TGTGCCAGCAGTTTAATGCGGGAGGGTCACTACGAGCAGTACTTC.

The genes are TRBV28 and TRBJ2-1, with TRBD2 matching over 8 bases. CDR1 MDHEN and CDR2 SYDVKM come from the germline V gene. The V and J ends lost 5 bases and 6 bases, in that order; junction bases with no gene match: 12. The length of the CDR3 is 16 residues. CDR3 region: CASSPPLGGRFNEQFF. CDR3 nucleotides: TGTGCCAGCAGTCCCCCCTTGGGCGGGAGGTTCAATGAGCAGTTCTTC.

The V gene is TRBV10-2, the J gene TRBJ2-7; no clear D gene. From germline, CDR1 is WSHSY and CDR2 SAAADI. V was clipped by 3 bases and J by 9 bases, with 9 bases between them. This CDR3 is 11 amino acids long. In nucleotides, the CDR3 is TGCGCCAGCAGTGACCCCTCGGGGCAGTACTTC. It yields the protein CASSDPSGQYF.

This clone has just one count. The chain uses TRBV6-1 and TRBJ1-4; TRBD1 might be the D (5 bases). Germline V gene sequence: CDR1 MNHNS, CDR2 SASEGT. V lost 2 bases to trimming and J lost 5 bases, with 12 bases between them. The CDR3 length is 15 residues. CDR3 bases: TGTGCCAGCAGTGAATGGGGACGGACGAATGAAAAACTGTTTTTT. This codes for CASSEWGRTNEKLFF.

J is TRBJ2-1 and V is TRBV27; 10 nucleotides agree with TRBD1. Trimming took 8 bases from V and 7 from J; bases not matched to a gene: 8. CDR1 and CDR2 from the germline V gene are MNHEY and SMNVEV (reference sequence). CDR3 length: 14 residues. Here the CDR3 reads CASSRDRGSNEQFF. The DNA for the CDR3 is TGTGCCAGCTCCCGGGACAGGGGTTCGAATGAGCAGTTCTTC.

This chain connects TRBV5-3 to TRBJ2-1; 12 bases are shared with TRBD2. TRBV5-3 has ORF status, its function being uncertain. This CDR3 is built from 17 residues. The V gene end was trimmed by 3 bases and the J gene end by 4 bases; junction bases not matched to a gene: 8. The CDR3 protein is CARSSPSGRVKYNEQFF. In nucleotides, the CDR3 is TGTGCCAGAAGCTCTCCTAGCGGGAGGGTTAAGTACAATGAGCAGTTCTTC.

In its sample, this clone was seen once. The rearrangement links TRBV11-2 to TRBJ2-1; either TRBD1 or TRBD2 may supply D (5 bases each). The V gene's germline CDR1 is SGHAT and CDR2 FQNNGV. With 1 base removed from V and 4 bases from J, the gap between germline ends came to 11 bases. There are 15 residues in the CDR3. CDR3 region: CASSLAGTRYNEQFF. CDR3 bases: TGTGCCAGCAGCTTAGCGGGGACCCGGTACAATGAGCAGTTCTTC.

The chain couples TRBV30 to TRBJ1-5, with D perhaps TRBD1 (6 bases). CDR3 length equals 14 residues. Germline assignment: CDR1 GTSNPN and CDR2 SVGIG (reference sequence). V was trimmed by 0 bases and J by 0 bases, leaving 6 bases between them. The CDR3 DNA reads TGTGCCTGGAGTGTAGGGGGTAGCAATCAGCCCCAGCATTTT. This gives the protein CAWSVGGSNQPQHF.

This sequence joins TRBV5-1 and TRBJ2-7, with D perhaps TRBD1 or TRBD2 (5 bases each). Trimming shortened V by 0 bases and J by 0 bases, and 19 bases separated the two germline ends. The V gene's germline CDR1 is SGHRS and CDR2 YFSETQ. The CDR3 runs to 18 residues. The CDR3 sequence: CASSLGVGLRDRSYEQYF. Here the CDR3 DNA reads TGCGCCAGCAGCTTGGGAGTTGGCCTTCGGGACCGCTCCTACGAGCAGTACTTC.

This rearrangement joins TRBV7-3 to TRBJ2-7; 13 positions agree with TRBD2. The germline gives CDR1 SGHTA, CDR2 FQGTGA. V lost 3 bases, J lost 2 bases, and 1 base stayed unmatched. The CDR3 is 15 amino acids. The CDR3 DNA reads TGTGCCAGCAGCTTTGGGACTAGCGGGACCTACGAGCAGTACTTC. It translates to CASSFGTSGTYEQYF.

This clone was recorded a few times. The V and J genes are TRBV3-1 (or the pseudogene TRBV3-2) and TRBJ2-7, with a tentative D call TRBD2 (6 bases). From germline, CDR1 is LGHDT and CDR2 YNNKEL (reference sequence). Between the trimmed V and J ends, which lost 0 bases and 3 bases, there was a span of 9 bases. The CDR3 has 14 amino acids. CDR3 loop: CASSQDETSYEQYF. In nucleotides, the CDR3 is TGTGCCAGCAGCCAAGACGAGACTAGCTACGAGCAGTACTTC.

J is TRBJ2-1 and V is TRBV24-1, with 8 positions matching TRBD1. The CDR3 is made up of 16 amino acids. V dropped 8 bases and J dropped 4; count of bases not matched to a gene: 12. Germline loops: CDR1 KGHDR, CDR2 SFDVKD. As DNA, the CDR3 is TGTGCCACCATGGGATCCGGGACAGGCGTGTACAATGAGCAGTTCTTC. Its translation is CATMGSGTGVYNEQFF.

The J gene is TRBJ1-5, the V gene TRBV6-1, with a possible D match to TRBD1 (5 bases). The CDR3 has 16 residues. Trimming took off 3 bases at V and 3 bases at J, with 15 bases between the two ends. Germline CDR1 MNHNS, CDR2 SASEGT. The CDR3 spells CASSDGGLSANQPQHF. The CDR3 bases are TGTGCCAGCAGTGATGGGGGTCTCAGCGCCAATCAGCCCCAGCATTTT.

The V gene is TRBV7-9, the J gene TRBJ2-7; 8 bases line up with TRBD1. Germline lookup yields CDR1 SEHNR and CDR2 FQNEAQ (reference sequence). This CDR3 region has 16 residues. With V trimmed by 5 bases and J by 3 bases, 12 bases remained unmatched. The CDR3 region has the DNA TGTGCCAGCAGCGATACCACTGGACAGGGATACTACGAGCAGTACTTC. Protein product: CASSDTTGQGYYEQYF.

This clone was observed a single time. The J gene is TRBJ2-7, the V gene TRBV19; the D gene is possibly TRBD2 (6 bases). V lost 3 bases and J 4 bases, leaving 13 bases between the germline ends. The length of the CDR3 is 14 residues. Germline CDR1 LNHDA, CDR2 SQIVND (reference sequence). The CDR3 nucleotides are TGTGCCAGTAGTATTGGGGGGTCCCTTTACGAGCAGTACTTC. This sequence encodes CASSIGGSLYEQYF.

The rearrangement uses TRBV5-4 and TRBJ2-5; the D is unclear. Per the germline V gene, CDR1 is SGHNT and CDR2 is YYREEE (reference sequence). V was pared by 0 bases and J by 5 bases, with 14 bases between. CDR3 length: 15 residues. In DNA form, the CDR3 reads TGTGCCAGCAGCTTGGGCAGTCCCCTGGGGGAGACCCAGTACTTC. This encodes CASSLGSPLGETQYF. The full variable domain, completed using reference TRBV5-4 and TRBJ2-5, is ETGVTQSPTHLIKTRGQQVTLRCSSQSGHNTVSWYQQALGQGPQFIFQYYREEENGRGNFPPRFSGLQFPNYSSELNVNALELDDSALYLCASSLGSPLGETQYFGPGTRLLVL.

The rearrangement uses TRBV10-1 and TRBJ1-1; D remains ambiguous. Per germline, CDR1 WNHNN and CDR2 SYGVQD (reference sequence). Deletions cut 3 bases from V and 3 bases from J, with 5 bases between. The CDR3 loop spans 12 amino acids. CDR3 amino acids: CASSETDTEAFF. Here the CDR3 DNA reads TGCGCCAGCAGTGAAACGGACACTGAAGCTTTCTTT.

The gene calls are TRBV2 and TRBJ1-2; TRBD1 matches 9 bases. The germline CDR1 and CDR2 sequences are SNHLY and FYNNEI. The CDR3 is made up of 15 amino acids. The J segment lost 2 bases and the V segment lost 4 bases, leaving 5 bases of the junction unmatched. This CDR3 reads CASSGPGTGNYGYTF. The CDR3 DNA follows: TGTGCCAGCAGTGGACCCGGGACAGGGAACTATGGCTACACCTTC.

The chain is built from TRBV5-1 and TRBJ1-1; 9 nucleotides agree with TRBD1. The junction had 3 bases not matched to a gene; V was cut back by 0 bases and J by 0 bases. The CDR3 extends over 16 amino acids. Looked up from germline, CDR1 is SGHRS and CDR2 is YFSETQ. The CDR3 loop reads CASSLEGTGLNTEAFF. CDR3 bases: TGCGCCAGCAGCTTGGAAGGGACAGGGTTGAACACTGAAGCTTTCTTT.

The V call is TRBV4-2, the J call TRBJ2-3, with TRBD2 matching over 7 bases. The J segment lost 0 bases and the V segment lost 0 bases, leaving 3 bases of the junction unmatched. Germline assignment: CDR1 LGHNA and CDR2 YNFKEQ. This CDR3 spans 16 amino acids. This chain's CDR3 is CASSQDTSASTDTQYF. The CDR3 DNA is TGTGCCAGCAGCCAAGATACTAGCGCTAGCACAGATACGCAGTATTTT.

The chain links TRBV19 to TRBJ2-1; D possibly uses TRBD1 or TRBD2 (5 bases each). V was shortened by 6 bases and J by 1 base, with 13 bases between the two germline ends. CDR1 LNHDA and CDR2 SQIVND come from the germline V gene (reference sequence). This CDR3 has 15 amino acids. The DNA for the CDR3 is TGTGCCAGTAGCCGGGACCCCTTTTCCTACAATGAGCAGTTCTTC. It encodes CASSRDPFSYNEQFF.

This chain's CDR3 is CASSQDRGGQPQHF. For the CDR3, the DNA is TGTGCCAGCAGTCAAGACAGGGGGGGTCAGCCCCAGCATTTT. The chain combines TRBV28 with TRBJ1-5, with 9 bases aligning to TRBD1. The CDR3 is 14 residues long. Germline CDR1 reads MDHEN; CDR2 reads SYDVKM. The V gene end was trimmed by 5 bases and the J gene end by 6 bases; junction bases not matched to a gene: 5.

The chain has TRBV2 and TRBJ2-1; unclear D gene. Trimming shortened V by 2 bases and J by 9 bases, and 11 bases separated the two germline ends. Germline CDR1 and CDR2: SNHLY and FYNNEI. CDR3 length: 13 residues. The CDR3 sequence: CASSERDFGEQFF. For the CDR3, the DNA is TGTGCCAGCAGTGAAAGGGATTTCGGTGAGCAGTTCTTC.

This rearrangement joins TRBV6-2 or TRBV6-3 to TRBJ2-7, with D maybe TRBD2 (5 bases). Germline V gene sequence: CDR1 MNHEY, CDR2 SVGEGT. Trimming left V 0 bases short and J 1 base short, with 28 bases between. There are 21 residues in the CDR3. CDR3: CASSYSEPQRGKHLGSYEQYF. The CDR3 bases are TGTGCCAGCAGTTACTCTGAGCCCCAACGGGGAAAACACCTAGGGTCCTACGAGCAGTACTTC.

This chain uses TRBV30 with TRBJ2-2, with 13 bases aligning to TRBD2. After removal of 5 bases from V and 6 bases from J, the junction contained 18 bases not matched to a gene. The germline V gene has CDR1 GTSNPN and CDR2 SVGIG (reference sequence). CDR3 length: 19 amino acids. DNA for the CDR3: TGTGCCTGGGGAGGGGACAGGTGGACTAGCGGGAGAAAAGCCGGGGAGCTGTTTTTT. Translated: CAWGGDRWTSGRKAGELFF.

V and J are TRBV7-3 and TRBJ2-2, with 10 bases fitting TRBD2. Germline loops: CDR1 SGHTA, CDR2 FQGTGA. V lost 1 base to trimming and J lost 0 bases; unmatched junction nucleotides: 8. There are 19 residues in the CDR3. The CDR3: CASSLIAPTSGSNTGELFF. In DNA, the CDR3 is TGTGCCAGCAGCTTAATTGCCCCGACTAGCGGGTCGAACACCGGGGAGCTGTTTTTT.

The rearrangement links TRBV5-8 to TRBJ1-2, with D unclear. V was trimmed by 0 bases and J by 5 bases, leaving 17 bases between them. The germline CDR1 and CDR2 sequences are SGHTS and YDEGEE. The CDR3 loop spans 16 amino acids. The CDR3 spells CASSLGPGLTLYGYTF. The CDR3 DNA sequence: TGTGCCAGCAGCTTGGGTCCAGGCCTGACGCTATATGGCTACACCTTC.

The chain uses TRBV4-1 and TRBJ2-7; no firm D call. The CDR3 is made up of 17 amino acids. The germline V gene encodes CDR1 MGHRA and CDR2 YSYEKL. Trimming took 0 bases from V and 6 from J, leaving 21 bases between them. The CDR3 sequence: CASSQDAIGQSPFEQYF. The CDR3 DNA sequence: TGCGCCAGCAGCCAAGATGCGATTGGGCAGTCGCCTTTCGAGCAGTACTTC.